This T cell receptor (beta chain) was observed in a study of blood T cell repertoires in COVID-19. Across the whole study: The United States, Italy and Spain supplied acute and convalescent COVID-19 samples. PBMCs, B-cell-depleted T cells, or T cells were the source of the cDNA or gDNA that made up the material.

Trimming pared 0 bases from V and 0 bases from J, leaving 10 bases between. The CDR3 runs to 16 residues. Germline CDR1 is ENHRY and CDR2 is SYGVKD. Per the original methods: Amplification of reference gene primers provided the estimated nucleated cell counts. This table comes from immunoSEQ multiplex PCR, and its TCRdb copy is limited to in-frame clones, with some not included. That table furnishes V, J and clone size, whereas the DNA furnished D and trimming. The repertoire has roughly 150,000 clones, roughly 80% of them found once; the top ten carry approximately 0.5%. The receptor's source is a man in his sixties with acute or convalescent COVID-19. The chain combines TRBV10-3 with TRBJ2-3; tentative D call: TRBD2 (6 bases). Sequenced input: peripheral blood. CDR3 DNA: TGTGCCATCAGTGAGTCGGAGGGAATTAGCACAGATACGCAGTATTTT. Its translation is CAISESEGISTDTQYF.